This T cell receptor beta chain stems from a study of OX40 agonist ivuxolimab in advanced cancers. Study information: At doses from 0.01 to 10 mg/kg, patients were given intravenous ivuxolimab every 2 weeks. In three patients, partial responses were observed, one with hepatocellular carcinoma and two with cutaneous melanoma.

Sequenced by immunoSEQ multiplex PCR; TCRdb stores in-frame clones only, minus some. This sample carries 65,000 to 95,000 clones, around 90% of them seen once, and the ten largest clones take more than 0.15%. Enrollment shut out patients with autoimmune disease history or systemic immunosuppression. The germline V and J ends were trimmed by 4 bases and 0 bases, with 10 bases remaining between them. CDR1 is SQVTM, CDR2 ANQGSEA, per germline. CDR3 size: 14 residues. The V and J genes are TRBV29-1 and TRBJ1-5; tentatively, D is TRBD1 (5 bases). The receptor was derived from an adult with an advanced solid tumor such as melanoma, head and neck, liver or kidney cancer. Sequencing used CD4+ or CD8+ T cells sorted from blood, obtained in a trial of the OX40 agonist ivuxolimab. The CDR3, as DNA: TGCAGCGTTGTCCTCCAGGGTAGCAATCAGCCCCAGCATTTT. Protein sequence: CSVVLQGSNQPQHF. The entire variable domain, with the rest obtained from reference TRBV29-1 and TRBJ1-5, is as follows: SAVISQKPSRDICQRGTSLTIQCQVDSQVTMMFWYRQQPGQSLTLIATANQGSEATYESGFVIDKFPISRPNLTFSTLTVSNMSPEDSSIYLCSVVLQGSNQPQHFGDGTRLSIL.